Presented here are 6 T cell receptor beta chains from one specimen sequenced in a study of T-cell memory formation after mild COVID-19. TCRdb analysed the 5' RACE reads with MiXCR anew, one entry per CDR3 protein. The data hold 200,000 to 300,000 distinct CDR3 sequences, with roughly 9.4% observed a single time. The source material was PBMCs or a T cell subset sorted from them (not recorded which). The origin of the receptors is a man aged 18 to 30 who had mild COVID-19 (a few samples of this study predate the infection). Cell type and time point are not known.

This clonotype occurred many times. The J gene is TRBJ2-2, the V gene TRBV5-1; a weak D match, TRBD2 (6 bases). Trimming pared 5 bases from V and 4 bases from J, leaving 12 bases between. This CDR3 has 14 residues. The V gene's germline CDR1 is SGHRS and CDR2 YFSETQ. The CDR3 reads CASRLEGFTGELFF. CDR3 nucleotide sequence: TGCGCCAGCAGGCTGGAGGGCTTCACCGGGGAGCTGTTTTTT.

This clonotype was observed many times. J is TRBJ2-7 and V is TRBV5-1; 7 nucleotides align to TRBD2. Trimming cost V 3 bases and J 2 bases; bases outside gene matches: 8. Germline V gives CDR1 SGHRS, CDR2 YFSETQ. The CDR3 sequence is 15 residues long. The CDR3 nucleotides are TGCGCCAGCAGCTATTCCTCGGGGGGACCCTACGAGCAGTACTTC. This translates into CASSYSSGGPYEQYF. Complete variable domain (other parts from reference TRBV5-1 and TRBJ2-7): KAGVTQTPRYLIKTRGQQVTLSCSPISGHRSVSWYQQTPGQGLQFLFEYFSETQRNKGNFPGRFSGRQFSNSRSEMNVSTLELGDSALYLCASSYSSGGPYEQYFGPGTRLTVT.

This clonotype was counted only a few times. The chain combines TRBV3-1 with TRBJ2-3, with D unclear. The length of the CDR3 is 16 residues. V was pared by 1 base and J by 4 bases, with 15 bases between. From germline, CDR1 is LGHDT and CDR2 YNNKEL (reference sequence). The CDR3 region has the DNA TGTGCCAGCAGCCAAGCGGGTGGTACGCTCCCAGATACGCAGTATTTT. It specifies CASSQAGGTLPDTQYF.

The chain employs TRBV5-1 and TRBJ2-7; 8 bases fit TRBD1. The germline gives CDR1 SGHRS, CDR2 YFSETQ. CDR3 length: 14 residues. V was clipped by 4 bases and J by 4 bases; unmatched bases: 7. This chain's CDR3 is CASSVTGARYEQYV. In DNA, the CDR3 is TGCGCCAGCAGCGTGACAGGGGCTAGGTACGAGCAGTACGTC.

The J gene is TRBJ1-5, the V gene TRBV20-1; 7 bases are a match to TRBD1. This CDR3 region has 14 residues. The junction had 7 bases not matched to a gene; V was cut back by 3 bases and J by 5 bases. Germline-derived CDR1 and CDR2 are DFQATT and SNEGSKA (reference sequence). As DNA, the CDR3 is TGCAGTGCTAGGGGAGGGACAGCGGATCAGCCCCAGCATTTT. Translating gives CSARGGTADQPQHF.

J is TRBJ1-1 and V is TRBV19; no clear D. CDR3 length: 15 amino acids. Germline V gives CDR1 LNHDA, CDR2 SQIVND (reference sequence). Between the trimmed V and J ends, which lost 4 bases and 3 bases, there was a span of 15 bases. The CDR3, as DNA: TGTGCCAGTAGTAGAGGAGGACGCGCAGACACTGAAGCTTTCTTT. It yields the protein CASSRGGRADTEAFF.